This T cell receptor beta chain was observed in a study of CD8+ T cells in alopecia areata. About the study: Severity scoring for treated patients was based on the percentage of affected scalp area.

As to treatment: oral pan-JAK inhibitor, 5-10 mg twice daily. Punch biopsies of lesional scalp, plus peripheral blood, were taken from alopecia areata patients. Extracted from the samples, RNA was reverse transcribed into cDNA to serve as the sequencing template. The method was immunoSEQ multiplex PCR; TCRdb's version includes in-frame clones alone and lacks a portion of them. The data hold some 200,000 clones, with roughly 53% observed a single time. This clone was recorded a few times. Its matching antigen is unknown. Overall study findings and caveats: Since there was just one nonresponder, nobody can yet say how baseline CD8+ expansion ties to response.

The receptor was derived from a human donor with alopecia areata. This sample comprised CD8+ T cells sorted from blood, obtained at week 24, from a patient treated with tofacitinib.

The CDR3 DNA reads TGTGCCAGCAGTGAAAGGGGTCAGCCTTATAGCAATCAGCCCCAGCATTTT. It encodes CASSERGQPYSNQPQHF. The chain uses TRBV2 and TRBJ1-5; D may be TRBD1 (5 bases). CDR3 size: 17 residues. The germline V gene has CDR1 SNHLY and CDR2 FYNNEI. Trimming stripped 2 bases from V and 0 bases from J, with 14 bases between.